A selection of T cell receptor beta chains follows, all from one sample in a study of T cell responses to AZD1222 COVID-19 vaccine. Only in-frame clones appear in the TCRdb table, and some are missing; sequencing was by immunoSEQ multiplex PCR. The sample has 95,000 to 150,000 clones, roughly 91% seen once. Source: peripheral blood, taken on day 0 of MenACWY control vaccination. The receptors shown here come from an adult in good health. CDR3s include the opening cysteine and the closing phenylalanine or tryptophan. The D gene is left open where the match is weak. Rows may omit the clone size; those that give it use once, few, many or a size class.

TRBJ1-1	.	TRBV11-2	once	CASRPNWRDTEAFF	TGTGCCAGCAGACCAAACTGGCGGGACACTGAAGCTTTCTTT
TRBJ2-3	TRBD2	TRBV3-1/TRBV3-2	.	CASSPTSGSTDTQYF	TGTGCCAGCAGCCCGACTAGCGGAAGCACAGATACGCAGTATTTT
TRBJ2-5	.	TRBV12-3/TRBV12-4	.	CASGETQYF	TGTGCCAGCGGTGAGACCCAGTACTTC
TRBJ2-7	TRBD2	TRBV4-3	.	CASSPGTSGYEQYF	TGCGCCAGCAGCCCCGGGACTAGCGGGTACGAGCAGTACTTC
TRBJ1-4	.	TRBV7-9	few	CASSLQGTNEKLFF	TGTGCCAGCAGCTTACAGGGAACTAATGAAAAACTGTTTTTT
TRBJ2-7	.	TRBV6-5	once	CASSYSRFYEQYF	TGTGCCAGCAGTTACTCGAGGTTCTACGAGCAGTACTTC
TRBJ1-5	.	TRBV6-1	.	CASSKAPQPGNINQPQHF	TGTGCCAGCAGTAAAGCCCCTCAGCCGGGAAATATAAATCAGCCCCAGCATTTT
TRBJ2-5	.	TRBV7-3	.	CASSFQGSQETQYF	TGTGCCAGCAGCTTCCAGGGGAGCCAAGAGACCCAGTACTTC
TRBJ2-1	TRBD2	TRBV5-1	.	CASSFGVLAGGGNEQFF	TGCGCCAGCAGCTTCGGGGTACTAGCGGGAGGAGGCAATGAGCAGTTCTTC
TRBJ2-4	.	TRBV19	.	CASSSPGTKNIQYF	TGTGCCAGTAGCTCCCCCGGGACTAAAAACATTCAGTACTTC
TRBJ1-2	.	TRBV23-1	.	CASSRKGYTF	TGCGCCAGCAGTCGGAAGGGCTACACCTTC
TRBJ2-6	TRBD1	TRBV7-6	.	CASSPQGRGQSSSGANVLTF	TGTGCCAGCAGCCCCCAGGGCAGGGGGCAGAGTTCCTCTGGGGCCAACGTCCTGACTTTC
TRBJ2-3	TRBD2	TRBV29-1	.	CSVEKGRGTDTQYF	TGCAGCGTTGAGAAGGGGAGGGGCACAGATACGCAGTATTTT
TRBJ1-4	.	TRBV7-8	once	CASSLFLGNNEKLFF	TGTGCCAGCAGCTTATTTCTGGGTAATAATGAAAAACTGTTTTTT
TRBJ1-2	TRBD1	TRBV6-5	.	CASSTTGYGYTF	TGTGCCAGCAGTACGACAGGGTATGGCTACACCTTC
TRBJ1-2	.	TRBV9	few	CASSVELLGSRGYTF	TGTGCCAGCAGCGTAGAGTTACTGGGGAGTCGTGGCTACACCTTC
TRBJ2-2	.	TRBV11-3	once	CASSLATGELFF	TGTGCCAGCAGCTTAGCGACCGGGGAGCTGTTTTTT
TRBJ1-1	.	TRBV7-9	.	CASSPTELGNTEAFF	TGTGCCAGCAGCCCGACGGAATTAGGGAACACTGAAGCTTTCTTT